This T cell receptor beta chain came from a study of T-cell reconstitution after alpha-beta-depleted transplantation in children. Unique molecular identifiers were used in preparing the TCRbeta library. TCRdb re-called the PCR reads through MiXCR, storing one row per CDR3 protein. The data hold more than 85,000 distinct CDR3 sequences, with about a tenth observed a single time. V shed 6 bases and J 1 base; nucleotides not matched to a gene: 7. Germline V gene sequence: CDR1 SGHTA, CDR2 FQGNSA. The CDR3 spans 15 residues. This clonotype was observed many times. Material: PBMCs from the stem cell graft donor, obtained from the stem cell graft. The TCR was taken from a human donor who donated a stem cell graft to a child with acute lymphoblastic leukemia. The genes are TRBV7-2 and TRBJ2-3; 7 bases align to TRBD1. The CDR3 coding sequence is TGTGCCAGCAGGCCTCGACAGGGCGGCACAGATACGCAGTATTTT. It yields the protein CASRPRQGGTDTQYF.